This T cell receptor (beta chain) was retrieved from a study of blood T cells in healthy people across ages. It was with a sample-barcoded 5' primer and a J-beta primer mix that a second PCR of about 6 to 11 cycles was run. TCRdb re-derived calls from the 5' RACE reads in MiXCR, one entry per CDR3 protein. This sample has around 870,000 distinct CDR3 sequences, with less than 35% found just once. The length of the CDR3 is 16 residues. Germline lookup yields CDR1 SGHRS and CDR2 YFSETQ. Germline trimming cut 2 bases from V and 2 bases from J; bases unmatched to any gene: 5. The chain recombines TRBV5-1 with TRBJ2-1; 9 nucleotides agree with TRBD1. This sequence was found in a woman of 80 years or more in good health. The sequencing sample was made of blood. Here the CDR3 DNA reads TGCGCCAGCAGCTTAAATCGACAGGGGGCCTACAATGAGCAGTTCTTC. Encoded protein: CASSLNRQGAYNEQFF.